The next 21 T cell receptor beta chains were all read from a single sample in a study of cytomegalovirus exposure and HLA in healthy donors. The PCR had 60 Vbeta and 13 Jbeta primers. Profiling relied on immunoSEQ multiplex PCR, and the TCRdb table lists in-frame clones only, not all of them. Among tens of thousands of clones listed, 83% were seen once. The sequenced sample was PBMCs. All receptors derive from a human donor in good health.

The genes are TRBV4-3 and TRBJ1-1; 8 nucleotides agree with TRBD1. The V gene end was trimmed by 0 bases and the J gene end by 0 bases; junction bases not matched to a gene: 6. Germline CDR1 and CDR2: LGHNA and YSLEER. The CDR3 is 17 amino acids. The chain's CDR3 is CASSQDETGGVNTEAFF. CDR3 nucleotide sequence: TGCGCCAGCAGCCAAGACGAAACAGGGGGGGTGAACACTGAAGCTTTCTTT.

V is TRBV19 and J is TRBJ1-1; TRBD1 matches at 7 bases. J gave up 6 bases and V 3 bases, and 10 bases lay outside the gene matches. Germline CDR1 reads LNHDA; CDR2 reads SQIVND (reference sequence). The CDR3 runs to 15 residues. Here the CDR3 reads CASSITGADSAEAFF. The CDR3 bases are TGTGCCAGTAGTATTACAGGGGCTGATAGCGCTGAAGCTTTCTTT.

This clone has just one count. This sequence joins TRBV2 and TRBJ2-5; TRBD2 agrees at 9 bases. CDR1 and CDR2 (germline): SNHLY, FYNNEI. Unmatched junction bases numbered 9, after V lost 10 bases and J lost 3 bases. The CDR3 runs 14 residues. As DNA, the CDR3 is TGTGCCACCAATAGCGGGAGCTTAGAAGAGACCCAGTACTTC. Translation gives CATNSGSLEETQYF.

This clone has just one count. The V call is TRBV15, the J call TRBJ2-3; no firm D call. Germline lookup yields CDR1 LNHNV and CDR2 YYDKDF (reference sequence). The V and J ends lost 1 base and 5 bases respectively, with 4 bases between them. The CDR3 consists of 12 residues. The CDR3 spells CATSRGGDTQYF. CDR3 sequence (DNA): TGTGCCACCAGCAGAGGAGGAGATACGCAGTATTTT.

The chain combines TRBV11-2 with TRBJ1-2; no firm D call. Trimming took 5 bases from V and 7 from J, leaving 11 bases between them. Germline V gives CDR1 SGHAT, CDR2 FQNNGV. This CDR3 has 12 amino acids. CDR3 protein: CASSPPLSGYTF. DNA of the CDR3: TGTGCCAGCAGCCCTCCCCTCTCTGGCTACACCTTC.

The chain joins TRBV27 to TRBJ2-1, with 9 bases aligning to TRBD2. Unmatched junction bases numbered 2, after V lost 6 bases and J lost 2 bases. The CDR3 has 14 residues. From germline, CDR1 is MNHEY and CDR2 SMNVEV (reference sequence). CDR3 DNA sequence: TGTGCCAGCAGCCCTAGCGGGACCTACAATGAGCAGTTCTTC. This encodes CASSPSGTYNEQFF.

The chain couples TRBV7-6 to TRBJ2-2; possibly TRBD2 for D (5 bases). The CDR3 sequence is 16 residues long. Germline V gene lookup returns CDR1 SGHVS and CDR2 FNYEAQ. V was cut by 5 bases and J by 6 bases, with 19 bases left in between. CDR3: CASSLSPGKHPGELFF. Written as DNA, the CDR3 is TGTGCCAGCAGCCTGTCCCCGGGAAAACACCCCGGGGAGCTGTTTTTT.

This CDR3 reads CASSPTGVRSDGYTF. CDR3 in DNA: TGTGCCAGCAGCCCGACAGGGGTGAGGTCCGATGGCTACACCTTC. This chain joins TRBV4-2 and TRBJ1-2, with TRBD1 matching over 8 bases. In germline, CDR1 is LGHNA, CDR2 YNFKEQ. This CDR3 spans 15 amino acids. Losses at the gene ends were 4 bases for V and 6 bases for J; bases not matched to a gene: 10.

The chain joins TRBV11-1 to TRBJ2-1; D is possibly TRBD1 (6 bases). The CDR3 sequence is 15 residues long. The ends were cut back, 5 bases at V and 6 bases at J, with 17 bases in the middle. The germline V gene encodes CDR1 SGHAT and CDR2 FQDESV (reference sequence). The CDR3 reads CASSVYRGSVNEQFF. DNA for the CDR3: TGTGCCAGCAGCGTCTATAGGGGGTCCGTCAATGAGCAGTTCTTC. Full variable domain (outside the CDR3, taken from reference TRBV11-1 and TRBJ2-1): EAEVAQSPRYKITEKSQAVAFWCDPISGHATLYWYRQILGQGPELLVQFQDESVVDDSQLPKDRFSAERLKGVDSTLKIQPAELGDSAMYLCASSVYRGSVNEQFFGPGTRLTVL.

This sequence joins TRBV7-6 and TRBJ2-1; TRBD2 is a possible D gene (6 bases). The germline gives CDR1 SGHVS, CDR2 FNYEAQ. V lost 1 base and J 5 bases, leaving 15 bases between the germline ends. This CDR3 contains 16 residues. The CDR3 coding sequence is TGTGCCAGCAGCTTAGGGCGGGCTAGCGCCGACAATGAGCAGTTCTTC. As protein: CASSLGRASADNEQFF.

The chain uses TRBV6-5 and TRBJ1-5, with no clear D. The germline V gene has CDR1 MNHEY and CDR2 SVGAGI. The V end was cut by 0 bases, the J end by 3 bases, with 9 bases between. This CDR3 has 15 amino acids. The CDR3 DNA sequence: TGTGCCAGCAGTTACTCTTTACAATCCAATCAGCCCCAGCATTTT. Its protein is CASSYSLQSNQPQHF.

The CDR3 reads CASGQGHSNYGYTF. In nucleotides, the CDR3 is TGTGCCAGCGGCCAGGGCCACTCTAACTATGGCTACACCTTC. V is TRBV9 and J is TRBJ1-2; perhaps TRBD1 as D (5 bases). Germline V lookup: CDR1 SGDLS, CDR2 YYNGEE. V shed 7 bases and J shed 0 bases, with 13 bases lying between them. The CDR3 is 14 amino acids.

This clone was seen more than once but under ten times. The CDR3 region has the DNA TGTGCCAGCAGTTTCCGGGACAGGACATCCTACGAGCAGTACTTC. As protein: CASSFRDRTSYEQYF. The chain uses TRBV28 and TRBJ2-7, with 8 bases matching TRBD1. Germline V gene lookup returns CDR1 MDHEN and CDR2 SYDVKM. This CDR3 comprises 15 residues. V trimming: 3 bases; J trimming: 1 base; junction bases outside the gene matches: 5.

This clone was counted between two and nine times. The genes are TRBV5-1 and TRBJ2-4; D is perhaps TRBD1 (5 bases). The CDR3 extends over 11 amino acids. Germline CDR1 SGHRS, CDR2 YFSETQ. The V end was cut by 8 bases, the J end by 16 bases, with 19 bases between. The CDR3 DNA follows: TGCGCCAGGATGGGCGCAGGGTGCAATTACTTC. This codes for CARMGAGCNYF.

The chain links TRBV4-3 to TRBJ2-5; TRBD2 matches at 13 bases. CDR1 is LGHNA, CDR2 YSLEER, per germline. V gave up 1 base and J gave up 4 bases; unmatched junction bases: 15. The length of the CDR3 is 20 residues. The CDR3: CASSQGGLAGVWFGGETQYF. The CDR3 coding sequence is TGCGCCAGCAGCCAAGGAGGACTAGCGGGAGTGTGGTTTGGCGGAGAGACCCAGTACTTC.

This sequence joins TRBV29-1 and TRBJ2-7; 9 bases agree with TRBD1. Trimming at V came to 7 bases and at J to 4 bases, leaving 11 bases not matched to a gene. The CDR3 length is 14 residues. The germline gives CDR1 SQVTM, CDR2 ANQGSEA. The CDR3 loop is CSGGSGTGTYEQYF. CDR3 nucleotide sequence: TGCAGCGGGGGATCCGGGACAGGGACGTACGAGCAGTACTTC.

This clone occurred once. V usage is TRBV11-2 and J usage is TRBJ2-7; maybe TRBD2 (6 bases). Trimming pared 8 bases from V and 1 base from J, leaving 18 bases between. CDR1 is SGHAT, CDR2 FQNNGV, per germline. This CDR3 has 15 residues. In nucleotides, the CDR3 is TGTGCCAGCCGCCGCCCCGGCGGGACGTCCTACGAGCAGTACTTC. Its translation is CASRRPGGTSYEQYF.

The CDR3 is CAISADRGWGSNQPQHF. DNA of the CDR3: TGTGCCATCAGTGCGGACAGGGGGTGGGGGAGCAATCAGCCCCAGCATTTT. The V and J genes are TRBV10-3 and TRBJ1-5; 10 bases are shared with TRBD1. The CDR3 contains 17 residues. Germline CDR1 ENHRY, CDR2 SYGVKD. V gave up 4 bases and J gave up 1 base; unmatched junction bases: 7.

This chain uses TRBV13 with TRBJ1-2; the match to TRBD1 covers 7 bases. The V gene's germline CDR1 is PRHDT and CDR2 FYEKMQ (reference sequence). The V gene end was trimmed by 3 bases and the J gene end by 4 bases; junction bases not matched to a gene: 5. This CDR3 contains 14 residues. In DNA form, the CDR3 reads TGTGCCAGCAGCTTGGGCAGGGGGATCTATGGCTACACCTTC. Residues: CASSLGRGIYGYTF.

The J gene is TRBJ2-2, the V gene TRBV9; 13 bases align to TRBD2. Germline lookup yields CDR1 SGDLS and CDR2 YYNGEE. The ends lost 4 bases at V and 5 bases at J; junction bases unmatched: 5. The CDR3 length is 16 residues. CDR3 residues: CASSIRTSGGTGELFF. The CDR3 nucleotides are TGTGCCAGCAGCATTCGGACTAGCGGGGGTACCGGGGAGCTGTTTTTT.

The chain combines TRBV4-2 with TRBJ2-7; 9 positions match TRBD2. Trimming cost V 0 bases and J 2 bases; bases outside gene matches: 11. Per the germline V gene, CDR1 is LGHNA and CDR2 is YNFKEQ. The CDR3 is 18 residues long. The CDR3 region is CASSQEGGLAGSTYEQYF. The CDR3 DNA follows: TGTGCCAGCAGCCAAGAGGGGGGGCTAGCGGGGTCGACCTACGAGCAGTACTTC.